Listed here are 2 T cell receptor beta chains from one sample, sequenced in a study of blood T cell repertoires in COVID-19. Here immunoSEQ multiplex PCR was the method, and the copy in TCRdb shows in-frame clones only, minus some. The sample lists under 200,000 clones, 86% seen once, with about 7% in the top ten. Material for sequencing was peripheral blood. The receptors stem from a woman of 80 years or more in a cohort sampled during active or convalescent COVID-19.

The chain employs TRBV7-2 and TRBJ1-2; TRBD1 might be the D (5 bases). The CDR3 runs 14 residues. Germline CDR1 SGHTA, CDR2 FQGNSA. Trimming cost V 3 bases and J 7 bases, with 15 bases left between them. The CDR3 here is CASSLDDTQGGYTF. The CDR3 DNA sequence: TGTGCCAGCAGCTTGGATGACACTCAGGGTGGCTACACCTTC.

This clone was found once. The chain has TRBV11-2 and TRBJ2-5; TRBD2 matches 11 bases. Germline CDR1 SGHAT, CDR2 FQNNGV. J gave up 0 bases and V 3 bases, and 9 bases lay outside the gene matches. The CDR3 loop spans 18 amino acids. The CDR3, as DNA: TGTGCCAGCAGCTTCACCGATAGCGGGGGGGATAACCAAGAGACCCAGTACTTC. It yields the protein CASSFTDSGGDNQETQYF. The variable domain in full, with the rest retrieved from reference TRBV11-2 and TRBJ2-5, is EAGVAQSPRYKIIEKRQSVAFWCNPISGHATLYWYQQILGQGPKLLIQFQNNGVVDDSQLPKDRFSAERLKGVDSTLKIQPAKLEDSAVYLCASSFTDSGGDNQETQYFGPGTRLLVL.